These 28 T cell receptor beta chains share one sample of origin, sequenced in a study of Ad26.COV2.S vaccination and SARS-CoV-2 variants. Sample treatment: about 20 received Ad26.COV2.S at low or high dose, single or two shots; about 5 received placebo; per-sample allocation not given. Samples were taken on day 63 after the first vaccine or placebo injection. Assay used: immunoSEQ multiplex PCR; TCRdb lists only in-frame clones, some missing. The profile covers hundreds of thousands of clones, with around nine tenths appearing a single time and about 5% taken by the ten largest. Sequencing used peripheral blood, obtained in a trial of Ad26.COV2.S vaccine versus placebo. All receptors come from a person between 18 and 60 years old who received the Ad26.COV2.S COVID-19 vaccine or a placebo.

This clone was observed a few times. This sequence joins TRBV4-2 and TRBJ2-7, with D possibly called TRBD1 or TRBD2 (5 bases each). There are 13 residues in the CDR3. The germline V gene encodes CDR1 LGHNA and CDR2 YNFKEQ. The V and J ends lost 10 bases and 6 bases respectively, with 19 bases between them. The CDR3 DNA reads as TGTGCCACTTCCGGGGCCTCCAGCGGCGAGCAGTACTTC. It encodes CATSGASSGEQYF.

This clone was observed once. The V gene is TRBV6-5, the J gene TRBJ1-5; D is unclear. This CDR3 has 15 amino acids. Germline assignment: CDR1 MNHEY and CDR2 SVGAGI. Trimming left V 7 bases short and J 0 bases short, with 13 bases between. CDR3 bases: TGTGCCAGCACCGGTCTTCTTTATAGCAATCAGCCCCAGCATTTT. It translates to CASTGLLYSNQPQHF.

The genes are TRBV5-4 and TRBJ2-2, with D possibly matching TRBD1 (5 bases). This CDR3 spans 13 amino acids. CDR1 SGHNT and CDR2 YYREEE come from the germline V gene (reference sequence). Trimming stripped 4 bases from V and 3 bases from J, with 7 bases between. As DNA, the CDR3 is TGTGCCAGCAGCCCAGGGTACACCGGGGAGCTGTTTTTT. This codes for CASSPGYTGELFF.

This chain connects TRBV28 to TRBJ2-1, with 7 bases fitting TRBD1. V lost 5 bases, J lost 1 base, and 8 bases stayed unmatched. This CDR3 spans 16 amino acids. Germline assignment: CDR1 MDHEN and CDR2 SYDVKM. The CDR3 nucleotides are TGTGCCAGCAGTCCTCAGGGGGATTGGTCCTACAATGAGCAGTTCTTC. This codes for CASSPQGDWSYNEQFF.

This clone showed up just once. The V and J genes are TRBV9 and TRBJ1-6, with no clear D. The germline V gene has CDR1 SGDLS and CDR2 YYNGEE. CDR3 length: 16 amino acids. Trimming removed 1 base from V and 1 base from J, with 9 bases in between. In DNA form, the CDR3 reads TGTGCCAGCAGCGTATCGGGCGAGTCCTATAATTCACCCCTCCACTTT. Protein sequence: CASSVSGESYNSPLHF.

This rearrangement joins TRBV30 to TRBJ1-3; no clear D gene. The V end lost 2 bases, the J end lost 1 base, and 12 bases lay between the germline ends. The CDR3 is made up of 15 amino acids. CDR1 and CDR2 from the germline V gene are GTSNPN and SVGIG (reference sequence). CDR3 bases: TGTGCCTGGAGTTATGGAACAGTATCTGGAAACACCATATATTTT. It is translated as CAWSYGTVSGNTIYF.

The chain employs TRBV28 and TRBJ2-7; D call uncertain. Germline CDR1 reads MDHEN; CDR2 reads SYDVKM. V was clipped by 4 bases and J by 5 bases, with 24 bases between them. The CDR3 contains 17 residues. CDR3 nucleotide sequence: TGTGCCAGCAGTTACGCCCCCCGGCGGTTCATAGGACACGAGCAGTACTTC. It encodes CASSYAPRRFIGHEQYF.

The V call is TRBV19, the J call TRBJ2-5; D may match TRBD1 or TRBD2 (5 bases each). The germline gives CDR1 LNHDA, CDR2 SQIVND (reference sequence). The CDR3 totals 14 residues. Trimming removed 4 bases at V and 0 bases at J, with 9 bases between. CDR3 sequence (DNA): TGTGCCAGTAGTAGGGGACGGTACCAAGAGACCCAGTACTTC. It is translated as CASSRGRYQETQYF.

The V gene is TRBV30, the J gene TRBJ2-7; 7 nucleotides align to TRBD2. V lost 2 bases and J lost 3; bases outside the gene matches: 4. This CDR3 is built from 13 residues. The V gene's germline CDR1 is GTSNPN and CDR2 SVGIG (reference sequence). The CDR3 coding sequence is TGTGCCTGGAGTAAGGGACTAAACTACGAGCAGTACTTC. This translates into CAWSKGLNYEQYF.

V gene TRBV29-1 combines with J gene TRBJ2-3; 16 nucleotides agree with TRBD2. V was clipped by 2 bases and J by 1 base; unmatched bases: 9. This CDR3 is built from 19 residues. CDR1 is SQVTM, CDR2 ANQGSEA, per germline. The CDR3 protein is CSVEPGLAGGLRGTDTQYF. CDR3 nucleotides: TGCAGCGTTGAACCGGGACTAGCGGGAGGGCTACGGGGCACAGATACGCAGTATTTT.

The chain couples TRBV11-2 to TRBJ2-7; D unclear. The germline CDR1 and CDR2 sequences are SGHAT and FQNNGV. Trimming removed 0 bases at V and 9 bases at J, with 9 bases between. The CDR3 length is 12 residues. CDR3: CASSLDGRLQYF. The CDR3 bases are TGTGCCAGCAGCTTAGATGGTAGGTTGCAGTACTTC.

The chain joins TRBV29-1 to TRBJ1-4; D is perhaps TRBD1 (5 bases). The germline CDR1 and CDR2 sequences are SQVTM and ANQGSEA. The V end lost 7 bases, the J end lost 5 bases, and 8 bases lay between the germline ends. CDR3 size: 11 residues. The CDR3 here is CSAGENEKLFF. In DNA, the CDR3 is TGCAGCGCGGGGGAGAATGAAAAACTGTTTTTT.

The J gene is TRBJ1-1, the V gene TRBV6-2 or TRBV6-3; 8 bases fit TRBD1. The CDR3 is made up of 18 amino acids. Germline CDR1 MNHEY, CDR2 SVGEGT. V shed 6 bases, J shed 1 base, and the junction held 16 bases outside the gene matches. The CDR3 DNA sequence: TGTGCCAGCAGCCCCTCTGGGAGGACAGGGTCCCGGAACACTGAAGCTTTCTTT. Translating gives CASSPSGRTGSRNTEAFF.

This chain uses TRBV7-6 with TRBJ1-5; TRBD1 is a possible D gene (5 bases). Germline CDR1 and CDR2: SGHVS and FNYEAQ. Between the trimmed V and J ends, which lost 1 base and 7 bases, there was a span of 14 bases. The CDR3 is 15 amino acids. The CDR3 protein is CASSLDPGFIQPQHF. The CDR3, as DNA: TGTGCCAGCAGCTTAGATCCAGGGTTTATACAGCCCCAGCATTTT.

This rearrangement joins TRBV5-4 to TRBJ1-1, with D perhaps matching TRBD1 (6 bases). The CDR3 has 15 amino acids. In germline, CDR1 is SGHNT, CDR2 YYREEE (reference sequence). Trimming shortened V by 1 base and J by 1 base, and 11 bases separated the two germline ends. The CDR3, as DNA: TGTGCCAGCAGCTTGACGGGGGGGCGGAACACTGAAGCTTTCTTT. This codes for CASSLTGGRNTEAFF. The full variable domain, its missing parts supplied by reference TRBV5-4 and TRBJ1-1, is ETGVTQSPTHLIKTRGQQVTLRCSSQSGHNTVSWYQQALGQGPQFIFQYYREEENGRGNFPPRFSGLQFPNYSSELNVNALELDDSALYLCASSLTGGRNTEAFFGQGTRLTVV.

The rearrangement links TRBV28 to TRBJ2-7, with TRBD1 identical over 7 bases. The CDR3 totals 14 residues. Losses at the gene ends were 6 bases for V and 4 bases for J; bases not matched to a gene: 9. Per germline, CDR1 MDHEN and CDR2 SYDVKM. CDR3 sequence (DNA): TGTGCCAGCAGCCAACAGGGGTGGTTGTACGAGCAGTACTTC. Translated, it gives CASSQQGWLYEQYF.

The chain uses TRBV7-2 and TRBJ2-2; D unresolved. Germline V gene lookup returns CDR1 SGHTA and CDR2 FQGNSA. The CDR3 spans 14 residues. The V gene lost 6 bases and the J gene lost 4 bases, with 12 bases spanning the gap. CDR3 bases: TGTGCCAGCAGAAAACTCCGGTCCACCGGGGAGCTGTTTTTT. The encoded protein is CASRKLRSTGELFF. The whole variable domain, filled in from reference TRBV7-2 and TRBJ2-2, reads GAGVSQSPSNKVTEKGKDVELRCDPISGHTALYWYRQSLGQGLEFLIYFQGNSAPDKSGLPSDRFSAERTGGSVSTLTIQRTQQEDSAVYLCASRKLRSTGELFFGEGSRLTVL.

The chain carries TRBV12-3 or TRBV12-4 and TRBJ2-7; 11 bases align to TRBD1. The trim removed 6 bases at V and 4 bases at J, leaving 2 bases unmatched. The CDR3 is 13 amino acids. The CDR3 region has the DNA TGTGCCAGCAGCCGGGACAGGGGGTACGAGCAGTACTTC. This codes for CASSRDRGYEQYF.

This chain connects TRBV3-1 (or the pseudogene TRBV3-2) to TRBJ1-2; no firm D call. The CDR3 totals 15 residues. Trimming removed 2 bases from V and 1 base from J, with 11 bases in between. Germline V gives CDR1 LGHDT, CDR2 YNNKEL (reference sequence). Written as DNA, the CDR3 is TGTGCCAGCAGCCAACATCACGGTGATAACTATGGCTACACCTTC. Translation gives CASSQHHGDNYGYTF.

This chain links TRBV5-6 with TRBJ2-7; the D gene is possibly TRBD1 (6 bases). The ends were cut back, 4 bases at V and 0 bases at J, with 17 bases in the middle. Germline CDR1 SGHDT, CDR2 YYEEEE. The CDR3 loop spans 16 amino acids. The CDR3 loop reads CASSTTTGFSSYEQYF. The CDR3, as DNA: TGTGCCAGCAGCACCACGACAGGTTTTAGCTCCTACGAGCAGTACTTC.

This chain connects TRBV9 to TRBJ1-6, with D perhaps TRBD1 (5 bases). With 1 base removed from V and 0 bases from J, the gap between germline ends came to 11 bases. The germline CDR1 and CDR2 sequences are SGDLS and YYNGEE. The length of the CDR3 is 17 residues. The DNA of the CDR3 is TGTGCCAGCAGCGTACGGGGCACGGCCTCCTATAATTCACCCCTCCACTTT. Translated, it gives CASSVRGTASYNSPLHF.

V and J are TRBV6-5 and TRBJ2-3, with D possibly matching TRBD1 (5 bases). The germline CDR1 and CDR2 sequences are MNHEY and SVGAGI. The CDR3 runs to 13 residues. Trimming removed 6 bases from V and 3 bases from J, with 10 bases in between. The CDR3 DNA reads TGTGCCAGCAGCCGTAAGGGGACAGATACGCAGTATTTT. Amino acids: CASSRKGTDTQYF.

The V and J genes are TRBV9 and TRBJ1-2; the D is unclear. The CDR3 sequence is 15 residues long. Germline V gives CDR1 SGDLS, CDR2 YYNGEE. V lost 3 bases and J 0 bases, leaving 12 bases between the germline ends. For the CDR3, the DNA is TGTGCCAGCAGCGGCGGATCAGGAGCTAACTATGGCTACACCTTC. The encoded protein is CASSGGSGANYGYTF.

The genes are TRBV11-3 and TRBJ2-3, with D possibly being TRBD1 (6 bases). V lost 1 base and J lost 11, with 13 bases in between. Germline loops: CDR1 SGHNT, CDR2 YENEEA. The CDR3 sequence is 13 residues long. For the CDR3, the DNA is TGTGCCAGCAGCTTAGCCGTGGGACACAGGCAGTATTTT. It codes for CASSLAVGHRQYF.

The chain combines TRBV20-1 with TRBJ2-7; 7 positions match TRBD2. Germline CDR1 and CDR2: DFQATT and SNEGSKA (reference sequence). V was clipped by 6 bases and J by 4 bases; unmatched bases: 9. The CDR3 length is 13 residues. The CDR3 DNA reads TGCAGTGCCAGTAGGCGGGGGAGGTACGAGCAGTACTTC. Protein sequence: CSASRRGRYEQYF.

The J gene is TRBJ2-1, the V gene TRBV28; D may be TRBD2 (6 bases). Germline V gene lookup returns CDR1 MDHEN and CDR2 SYDVKM. V was cut by 4 bases and J by 7 bases, with 11 bases left in between. The CDR3 runs to 13 residues. The CDR3 protein is CASSSAEGNEQFF. As DNA, the CDR3 is TGTGCCAGCAGTTCGGCGGAGGGTAATGAGCAGTTCTTC.

V usage is TRBV5-6 and J usage is TRBJ2-7; 9 nucleotides line up with TRBD1. J was trimmed by 5 bases and V by 3 bases; bases with no gene match: 15. CDR1 is SGHDT and CDR2 is YYEEEE in the germline V gene. This CDR3 comprises 17 residues. Here the CDR3 DNA reads TGTGCCAGCAGCTATTGGACAGGGGCCTCTCAGGCGAACGAGCAGTACTTC. Its translation is CASSYWTGASQANEQYF.

The rearrangement links TRBV12-3 or TRBV12-4 to TRBJ2-7; possible D gene TRBD1, 5 bases. CDR3 size: 12 residues. V was clipped by 1 base and J by 5 bases, with 6 bases between them. The CDR3 DNA follows: TGTGCCAGCAGTTTAGTACAGGACGAGCAGTACTTC. It encodes CASSLVQDEQYF.